Included here is one TCR beta chain sequence, with context. The antigen remains undetermined. This sample is part of a study of T cells after yellow fever vaccination. Study findings and constraints: Post-booster repertoires contained most primary-vaccination clones again (96% CD4, 85% to 90% CD8).

From the 5' RACE reads, TCRdb called clonotypes with MiXCR, one entry per CDR3 protein. This repertoire shows some 600,000 distinct CDR3 sequences, around 16% found once; its top ten account for about 18%. Trimming shortened V by 3 bases and J by 5 bases, and 18 bases separated the two germline ends. Germline V gene lookup returns CDR1 SGHRS and CDR2 YFSETQ. The CDR3 covers 15 residues. The input for sequencing was PBMCs, taken 5 days after the first yellow fever vaccination. The receptor's source is a man aged 18-30 years who received the YFV17D yellow fever vaccine. The chain couples TRBV5-1 to TRBJ2-7, with D maybe TRBD2 (6 bases). For the CDR3, the DNA is TGCGCCAGCAGCTCGCCGGCGGGGTCGGTCCACGAGCAGTACGTC. It specifies CASSSPAGSVHEQYV.